These 2 T cell receptor beta chains originate from one sample sequenced in a study of T cell responses to AZD1222 COVID-19 vaccine. Clones were sequenced by immunoSEQ multiplex PCR, and TCRdb holds only the in-frame ones, with some missing. The sample lists roughly 110,000 clones, under 95% occurring once. Sequenced material: peripheral blood, taken 28 days after the second AZD1222 dose. All receptors come from an adult who received the AZD1222 COVID-19 vaccine.

The chain joins TRBV19 to TRBJ1-2; 11 bases agree with TRBD1. J was trimmed by 8 bases and V by 7 bases; bases with no gene match: 3. The CDR3 has 12 amino acids. Germline V gene data show CDR1 as LNHDA and CDR2 as SQIVND (reference sequence). DNA of the CDR3: TGTGCCAGTACCTGGACAGGGGGCGGCTACACCTTC. Encoded protein: CASTWTGGGYTF.

This clone was recorded a few times. The genes are TRBV30 and TRBJ1-3, with D hard to call. The CDR3 has 14 residues. Trimming cost V 0 bases and J 0 bases, with 6 bases left between them. CDR1 is GTSNPN and CDR2 is SVGIG in the germline V gene (reference sequence). This CDR3 reads CAWSVNPSGNTIYF. CDR3 sequence (DNA): TGTGCCTGGAGTGTAAACCCCTCTGGAAACACCATATATTTT.